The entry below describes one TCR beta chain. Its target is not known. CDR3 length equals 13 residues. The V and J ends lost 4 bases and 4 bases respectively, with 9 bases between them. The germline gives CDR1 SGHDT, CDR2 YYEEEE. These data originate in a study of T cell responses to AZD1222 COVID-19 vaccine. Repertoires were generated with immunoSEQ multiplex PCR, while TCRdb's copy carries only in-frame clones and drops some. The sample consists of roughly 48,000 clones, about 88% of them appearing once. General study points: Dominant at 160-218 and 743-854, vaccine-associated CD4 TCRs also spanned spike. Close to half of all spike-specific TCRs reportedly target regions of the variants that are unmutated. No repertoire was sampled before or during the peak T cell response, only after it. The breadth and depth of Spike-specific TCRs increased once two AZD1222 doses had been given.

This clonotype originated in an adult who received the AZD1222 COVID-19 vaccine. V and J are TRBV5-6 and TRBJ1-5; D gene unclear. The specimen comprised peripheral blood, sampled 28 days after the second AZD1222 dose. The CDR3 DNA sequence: TGTGCCAGCAGCCAAGATGGGAATCAGCCCCAGCATTTT. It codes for CASSQDGNQPQHF.